This T cell receptor (beta chain) appears in the sequencing data of a study of shared clonotypes between healthy human individuals. Regarding the study as a whole: Clonotypes that were shared across four donors made up around 5% of naive CD4 clonotypes. In general, naive subsets displayed greater estimated richness than memory subsets did.

In the sorted-subset replicate PCRs, around 200 ng DNA, roughly 29,000 T cell genomes, was used. Assay used: immunoSEQ multiplex PCR; TCRdb lists only in-frame clones, some missing. The table shows about 2.3 million clones, with about 92% occurring only once. V lost 0 bases and J 3 bases, leaving 14 bases between the germline ends. The CDR3 totals 17 residues. Germline-derived CDR1 and CDR2 are ENHRY and SYGVKD. On this clone: The antigen is unknown.

The V call is TRBV10-3, the J call TRBJ1-4; D ambiguous. The source material was naive CD4+ T cells from PBMCs. The subset was: CD45RA+ positively selected. The sequence came from a man aged 18 to 30 in good health. Some clones in this sample may be carry-over from other donors' samples. CDR3 sequence: CAISESILPGANEKLFF. For the CDR3, the DNA is TGTGCCATCAGTGAGTCGATCCTCCCCGGGGCTAATGAAAAACTGTTTTTT.